The T cell receptor beta chain described here comes from a study of lymphopenia after photon versus proton radiotherapy. Study-wide results and caveats: Under photons, naive T cells and diversity fell while effector/memory populations rose. Authors raise, but do not show, better survival with proton therapy. After the lymphocyte nadir, photon-treated repertoires showed oligoclonal expansion, especially of CD8+ Temra cells.

Method: immunoSEQ multiplex PCR; TCRdb's copy keeps in-frame clones and lacks some. The sample yields around 20,000 clones, about 88% seen once. This clone is a singleton in its sample. The antigen is not known. The specimen was peripheral blood, collected from a patient treated with proton-based radiotherapy. This TCR was recovered from a man in his 70s with pancreatic cancer.

The CDR3: CASRRGSSYEQYF. The DNA of the CDR3 is TGTGCCAGCAGGAGGGGGAGCTCCTACGAGCAGTACTTC. The chain uses TRBV2 and TRBJ2-7, with D possibly TRBD1 on 6 matching bases. Germline V gene lookup returns CDR1 SNHLY and CDR2 FYNNEI. CDR3 size: 13 residues. V was clipped by 6 bases and J by 0 bases, with 9 bases between them.